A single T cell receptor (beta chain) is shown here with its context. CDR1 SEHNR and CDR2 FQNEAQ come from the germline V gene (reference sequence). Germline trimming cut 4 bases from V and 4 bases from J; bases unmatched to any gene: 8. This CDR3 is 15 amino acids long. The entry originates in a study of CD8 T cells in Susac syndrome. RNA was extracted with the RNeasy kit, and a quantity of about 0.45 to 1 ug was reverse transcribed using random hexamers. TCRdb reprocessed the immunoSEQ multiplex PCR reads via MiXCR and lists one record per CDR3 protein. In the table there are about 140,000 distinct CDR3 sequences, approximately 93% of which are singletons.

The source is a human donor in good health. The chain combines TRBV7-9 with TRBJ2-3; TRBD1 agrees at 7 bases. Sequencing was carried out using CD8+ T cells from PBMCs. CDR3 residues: CASSSLTGRADTQYF. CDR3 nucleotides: TGTGCCAGCAGCTCCCTGACAGGGCGGGCAGATACGCAGTATTTT.